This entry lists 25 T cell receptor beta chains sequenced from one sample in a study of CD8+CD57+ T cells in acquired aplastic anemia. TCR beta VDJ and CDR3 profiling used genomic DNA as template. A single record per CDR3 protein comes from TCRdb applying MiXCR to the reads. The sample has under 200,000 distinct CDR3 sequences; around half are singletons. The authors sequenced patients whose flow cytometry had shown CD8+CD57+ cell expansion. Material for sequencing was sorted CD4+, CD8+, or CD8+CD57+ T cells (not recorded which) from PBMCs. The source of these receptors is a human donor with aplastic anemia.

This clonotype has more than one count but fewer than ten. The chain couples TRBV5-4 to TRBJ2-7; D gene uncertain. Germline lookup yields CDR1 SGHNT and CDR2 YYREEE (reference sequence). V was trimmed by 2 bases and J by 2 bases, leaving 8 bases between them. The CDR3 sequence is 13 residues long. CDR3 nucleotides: TGTGCCAGCAGCTTAGATGGTGCCTACGAGCAGTACTTC. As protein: CASSLDGAYEQYF.

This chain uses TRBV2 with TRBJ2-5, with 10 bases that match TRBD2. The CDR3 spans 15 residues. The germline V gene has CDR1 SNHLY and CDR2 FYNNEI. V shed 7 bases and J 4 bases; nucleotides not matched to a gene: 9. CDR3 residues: CASTKSGGEGETQYF. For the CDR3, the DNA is TGTGCCAGCACTAAAAGCGGGGGGGAAGGAGAGACCCAGTACTTC.

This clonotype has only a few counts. CDR3 DNA: TGTGCCAGTAGTATTGGTCAGGCCTACGAGCAGTACTTC. The encoded protein is CASSIGQAYEQYF. The rearrangement links TRBV19 to TRBJ2-7, with unresolved D. V was trimmed by 3 bases and J by 2 bases, leaving 8 bases between them. The CDR3 extends over 13 amino acids. In germline, CDR1 is LNHDA, CDR2 SQIVND (reference sequence).

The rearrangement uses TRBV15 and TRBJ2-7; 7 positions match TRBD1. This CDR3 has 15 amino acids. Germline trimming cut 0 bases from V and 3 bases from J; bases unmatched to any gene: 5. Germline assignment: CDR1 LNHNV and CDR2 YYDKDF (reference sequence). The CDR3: CATSREQGFLYEQYF. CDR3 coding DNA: TGTGCCACCAGCAGAGAACAGGGGTTTCTCTACGAGCAGTACTTC.

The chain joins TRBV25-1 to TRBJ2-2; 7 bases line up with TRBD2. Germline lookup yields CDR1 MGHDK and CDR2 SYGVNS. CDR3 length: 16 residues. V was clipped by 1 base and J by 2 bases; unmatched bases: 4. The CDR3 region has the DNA TGTGCCAGCAGTGAATTTGGGGGGGGTAACACCGGGGAGCTGTTTTTT. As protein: CASSEFGGGNTGELFF.

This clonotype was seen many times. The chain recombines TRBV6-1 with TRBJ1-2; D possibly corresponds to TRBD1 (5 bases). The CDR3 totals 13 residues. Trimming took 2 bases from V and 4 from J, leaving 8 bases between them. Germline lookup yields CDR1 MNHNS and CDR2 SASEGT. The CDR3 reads CASSELGTYGYTF. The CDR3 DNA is TGTGCCAGCAGTGAACTAGGGACCTATGGCTACACCTTC.

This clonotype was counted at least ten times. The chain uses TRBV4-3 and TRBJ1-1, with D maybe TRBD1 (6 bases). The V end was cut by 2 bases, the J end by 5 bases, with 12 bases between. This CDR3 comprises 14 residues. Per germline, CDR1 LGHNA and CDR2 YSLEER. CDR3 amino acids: CASSQTGRGTEAFF. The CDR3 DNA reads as TGCGCCAGCAGCCAAACAGGGAGGGGTACTGAAGCTTTCTTT.

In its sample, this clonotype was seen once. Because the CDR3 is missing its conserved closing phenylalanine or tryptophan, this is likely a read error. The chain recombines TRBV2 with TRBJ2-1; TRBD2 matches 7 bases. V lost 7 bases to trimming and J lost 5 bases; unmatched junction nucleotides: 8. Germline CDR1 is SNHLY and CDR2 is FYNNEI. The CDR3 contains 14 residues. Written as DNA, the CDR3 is TGTGCCAGCACACTACTAGCGTTAAACAATGAGCAGTTCCTC. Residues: CASTLLALNNEQFL.

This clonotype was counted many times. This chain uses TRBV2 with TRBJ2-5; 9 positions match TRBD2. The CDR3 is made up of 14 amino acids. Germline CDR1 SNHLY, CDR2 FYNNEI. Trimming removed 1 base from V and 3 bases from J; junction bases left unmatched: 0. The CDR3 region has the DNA TGTGCCAGCAGTGAAGGACTAGCGGAAGAGACCCAGTACTTC. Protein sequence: CASSEGLAEETQYF. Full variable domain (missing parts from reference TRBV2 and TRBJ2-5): EPEVTQTPSHQVTQMGQEVILRCVPISNHLYFYWYRQILGQKVEFLVSFYNNEISEKSEIFDDQFSVERPDGSNFTLKIRSTKLEDSAMYFCASSEGLAEETQYFGPGTRLLVL.

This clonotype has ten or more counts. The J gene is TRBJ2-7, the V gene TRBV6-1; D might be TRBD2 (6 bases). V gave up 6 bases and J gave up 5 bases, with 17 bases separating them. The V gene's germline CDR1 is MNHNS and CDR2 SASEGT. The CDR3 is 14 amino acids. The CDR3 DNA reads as TGTGCCAGCAGCCTGACGGGGGTGTGGGACGAGCAGTACTTC. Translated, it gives CASSLTGVWDEQYF.

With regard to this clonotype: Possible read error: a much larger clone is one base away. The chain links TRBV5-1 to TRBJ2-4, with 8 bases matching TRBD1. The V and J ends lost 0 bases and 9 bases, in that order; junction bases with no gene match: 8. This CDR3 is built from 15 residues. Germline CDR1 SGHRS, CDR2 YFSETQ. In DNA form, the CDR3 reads TGCGCCAGCAGCTTGGCAGGGGGCGCTTTGGGCATTCAGTACTTC. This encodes CASSLAGGALGIQYF.

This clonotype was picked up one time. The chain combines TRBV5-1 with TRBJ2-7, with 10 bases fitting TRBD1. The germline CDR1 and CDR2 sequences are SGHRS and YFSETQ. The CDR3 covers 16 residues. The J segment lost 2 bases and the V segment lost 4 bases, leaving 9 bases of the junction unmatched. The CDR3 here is CASSIQTGTGAYEQYF. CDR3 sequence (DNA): TGCGCCAGCAGCATACAGACCGGGACAGGGGCCTACGAGCAGTACTTC.

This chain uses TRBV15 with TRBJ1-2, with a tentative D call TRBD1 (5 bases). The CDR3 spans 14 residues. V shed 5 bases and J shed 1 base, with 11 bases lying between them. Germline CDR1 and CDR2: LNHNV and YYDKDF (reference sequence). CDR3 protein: CATSARTFNYGYTF. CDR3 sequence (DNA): TGTGCCACCAGCGCCCGGACATTTAACTATGGCTACACCTTC. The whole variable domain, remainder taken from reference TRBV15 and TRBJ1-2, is DAMVIQNPRYQVTQFGKPVTLSCSQTLNHNVMYWYQQKSSQAPKLLFHYYDKDFNNEADTPDNFQSRRPNTSFCFLDIRSPGLGDTAMYLCATSARTFNYGYTFGSGTRLTVV.

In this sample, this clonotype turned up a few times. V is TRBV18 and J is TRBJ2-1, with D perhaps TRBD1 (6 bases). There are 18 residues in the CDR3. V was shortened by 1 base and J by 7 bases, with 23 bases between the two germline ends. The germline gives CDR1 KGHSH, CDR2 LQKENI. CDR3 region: CASSPRPSLGGNENEQFF. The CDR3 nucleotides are TGTGCCAGCTCACCACGGCCGTCCCTTGGGGGCAATGAGAATGAGCAGTTCTTC.

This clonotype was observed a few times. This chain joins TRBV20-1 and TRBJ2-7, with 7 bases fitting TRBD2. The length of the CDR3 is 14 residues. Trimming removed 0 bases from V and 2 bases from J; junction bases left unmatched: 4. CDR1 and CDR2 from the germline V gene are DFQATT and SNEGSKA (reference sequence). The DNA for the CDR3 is TGCAGTGCTAGAGATAAGCGGGGTCCCTACGAGCAGTACTTC. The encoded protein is CSARDKRGPYEQYF.

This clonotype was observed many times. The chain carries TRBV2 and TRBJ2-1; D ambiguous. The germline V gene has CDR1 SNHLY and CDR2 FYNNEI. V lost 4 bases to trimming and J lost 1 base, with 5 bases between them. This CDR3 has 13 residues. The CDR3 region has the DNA TGTGCCAGCAGTGCTGAGTCCTACAATGAGCAGTTCTTC. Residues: CASSAESYNEQFF.

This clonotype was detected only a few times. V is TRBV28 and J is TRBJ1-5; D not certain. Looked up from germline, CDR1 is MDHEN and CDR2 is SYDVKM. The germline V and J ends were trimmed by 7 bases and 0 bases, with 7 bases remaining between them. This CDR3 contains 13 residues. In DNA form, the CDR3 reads TGTGCCAGCAATAGGGATAGCAATCAGCCCCAGCATTTT. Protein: CASNRDSNQPQHF.

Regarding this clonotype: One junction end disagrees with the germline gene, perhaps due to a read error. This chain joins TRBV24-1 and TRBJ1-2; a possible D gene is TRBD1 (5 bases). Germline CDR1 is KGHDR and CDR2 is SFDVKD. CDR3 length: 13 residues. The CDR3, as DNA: TGTGCCACTAGTGCGGACAACTGGGATGGCTACACCTTC. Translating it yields CATSADNWDGYTF.

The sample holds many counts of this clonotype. The CDR3 sequence is CATEIMTFEQYF. CDR3 DNA sequence: TGTGCCACCGAGATAATGACATTCGAGCAGTACTTC. The genes are TRBV6-1 and TRBJ2-7; D unclear. The length of the CDR3 is 12 residues. Germline-derived CDR1 and CDR2 are MNHNS and SASEGT. The germline V and J ends were trimmed by 10 bases and 6 bases, with 16 bases remaining between them.

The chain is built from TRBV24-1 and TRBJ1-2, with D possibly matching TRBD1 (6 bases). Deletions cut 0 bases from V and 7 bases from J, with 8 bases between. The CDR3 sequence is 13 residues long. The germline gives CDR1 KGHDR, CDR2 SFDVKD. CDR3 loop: CATSDLGTTGYTF. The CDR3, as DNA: TGTGCCACCAGTGATTTGGGGACAACTGGCTACACCTTC.

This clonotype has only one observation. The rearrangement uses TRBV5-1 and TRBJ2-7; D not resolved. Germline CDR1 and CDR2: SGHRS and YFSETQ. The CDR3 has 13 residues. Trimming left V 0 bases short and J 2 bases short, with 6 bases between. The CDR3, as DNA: TGCGCCAGCAGCTTGGAACAGACCTACGAGCAGTACTTC. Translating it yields CASSLEQTYEQYF.

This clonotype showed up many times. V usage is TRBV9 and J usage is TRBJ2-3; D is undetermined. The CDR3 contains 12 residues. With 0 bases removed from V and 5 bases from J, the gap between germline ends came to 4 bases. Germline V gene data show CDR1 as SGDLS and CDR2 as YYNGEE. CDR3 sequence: CASSVVGDTQYF. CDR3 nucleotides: TGTGCCAGCAGCGTAGTGGGAGATACGCAGTATTTT.

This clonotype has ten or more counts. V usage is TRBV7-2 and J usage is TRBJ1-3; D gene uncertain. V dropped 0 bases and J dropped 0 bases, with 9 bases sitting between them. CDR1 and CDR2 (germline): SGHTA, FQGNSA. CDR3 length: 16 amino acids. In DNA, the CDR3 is TGTGCCAGCAGCTTAGCAGCCCCAGGCTCTGGAAACACCATATATTTT. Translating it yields CASSLAAPGSGNTIYF.

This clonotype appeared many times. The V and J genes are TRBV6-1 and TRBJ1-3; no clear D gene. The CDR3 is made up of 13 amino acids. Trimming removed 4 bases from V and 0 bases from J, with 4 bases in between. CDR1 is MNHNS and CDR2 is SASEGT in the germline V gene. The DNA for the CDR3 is TGTGCCAGCAGTGGAACCTCTGGAAACACCATATATTTT. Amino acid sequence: CASSGTSGNTIYF.

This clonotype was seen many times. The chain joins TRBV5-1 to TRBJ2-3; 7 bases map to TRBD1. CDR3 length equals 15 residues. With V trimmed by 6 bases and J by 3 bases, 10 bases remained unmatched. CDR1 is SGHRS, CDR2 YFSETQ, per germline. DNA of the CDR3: TGCGCCAGCACCGGGCAGGGACAGAAGACAGATACGCAGTATTTT. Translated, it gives CASTGQGQKTDTQYF.